This T cell receptor (beta chain) was recovered during a study of blood T cell repertoires in COVID-19. The length of the CDR3 is 15 residues. V lost 6 bases, J lost 6 bases, and 14 bases stayed unmatched. Produced via immunoSEQ multiplex PCR; TCRdb's table is partial and in-frame only. Of under 350,000 clones listed, approximately 89% are singletons. This clone was seen only a few times. The sequenced sample consisted of peripheral blood. The sequence derives from a woman younger than 45 with COVID-19, enrolled during active disease. The chain links TRBV23-1 to TRBJ2-7; 7 bases agree with TRBD2. TRBV23-1 is marked as an open reading frame, function uncertain. CDR3: CASSLQLAGESEQYF. The CDR3 DNA is TGCGCCAGCAGCCTCCAGCTCGCGGGGGAGAGCGAGCAGTACTTC.